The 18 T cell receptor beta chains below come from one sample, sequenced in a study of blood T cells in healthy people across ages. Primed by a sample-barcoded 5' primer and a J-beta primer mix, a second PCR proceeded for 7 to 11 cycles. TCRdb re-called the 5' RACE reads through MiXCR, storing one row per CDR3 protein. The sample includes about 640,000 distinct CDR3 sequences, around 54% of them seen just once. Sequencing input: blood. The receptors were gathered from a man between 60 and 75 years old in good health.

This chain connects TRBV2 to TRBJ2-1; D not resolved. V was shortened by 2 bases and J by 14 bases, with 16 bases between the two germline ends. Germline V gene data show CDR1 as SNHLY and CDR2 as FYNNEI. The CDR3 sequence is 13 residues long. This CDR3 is CASSETRQPGKFF. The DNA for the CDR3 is TGTGCCAGCAGTGAAACACGCCAGCCTGGCAAGTTCTTC.

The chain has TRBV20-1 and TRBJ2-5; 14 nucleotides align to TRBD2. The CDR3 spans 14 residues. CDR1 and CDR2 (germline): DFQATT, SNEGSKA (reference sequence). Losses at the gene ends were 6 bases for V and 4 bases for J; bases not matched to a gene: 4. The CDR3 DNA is TGCAGTGCCCCCGGACTAGCGGGGGGAGAGACCCAGTACTTC. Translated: CSAPGLAGGETQYF.

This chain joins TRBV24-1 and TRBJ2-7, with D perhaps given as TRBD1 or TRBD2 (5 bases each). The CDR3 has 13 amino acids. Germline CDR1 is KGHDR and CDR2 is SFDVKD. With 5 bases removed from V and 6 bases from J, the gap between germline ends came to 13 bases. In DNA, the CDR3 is TGTGCCACCAGTGGCAGGGACGGAAGCGAGCAGTACTTC. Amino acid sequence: CATSGRDGSEQYF.

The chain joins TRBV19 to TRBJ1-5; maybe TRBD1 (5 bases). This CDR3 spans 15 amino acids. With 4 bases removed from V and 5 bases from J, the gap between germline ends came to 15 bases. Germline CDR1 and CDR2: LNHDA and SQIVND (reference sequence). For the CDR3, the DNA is TGTGCCAGTAGTAGACAGTCCCAGCACTATCAGCCCCAGCATTTT. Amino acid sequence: CASSRQSQHYQPQHF.

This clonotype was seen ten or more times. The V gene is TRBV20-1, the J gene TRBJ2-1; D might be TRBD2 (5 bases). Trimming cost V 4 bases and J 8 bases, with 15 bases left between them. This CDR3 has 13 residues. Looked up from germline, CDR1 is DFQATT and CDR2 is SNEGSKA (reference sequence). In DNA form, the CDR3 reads TGCAGTGCTACCCCGGGCGGGCGCCATGAGCAGTTCTTC. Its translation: CSATPGGRHEQFF.

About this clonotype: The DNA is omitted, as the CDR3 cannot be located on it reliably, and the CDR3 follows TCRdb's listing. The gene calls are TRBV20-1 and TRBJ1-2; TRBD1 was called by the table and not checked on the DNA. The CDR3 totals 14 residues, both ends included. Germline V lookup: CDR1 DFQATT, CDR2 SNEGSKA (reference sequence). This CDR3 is CSAPEGDLNYGCTF.

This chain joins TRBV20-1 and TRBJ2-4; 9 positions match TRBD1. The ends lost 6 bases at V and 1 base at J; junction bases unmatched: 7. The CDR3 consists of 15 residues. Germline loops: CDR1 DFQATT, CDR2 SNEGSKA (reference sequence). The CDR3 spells CSAPRTGVAKNIQYF. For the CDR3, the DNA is TGCAGTGCCCCGAGGACAGGGGTGGCCAAAAACATTCAGTACTTC.

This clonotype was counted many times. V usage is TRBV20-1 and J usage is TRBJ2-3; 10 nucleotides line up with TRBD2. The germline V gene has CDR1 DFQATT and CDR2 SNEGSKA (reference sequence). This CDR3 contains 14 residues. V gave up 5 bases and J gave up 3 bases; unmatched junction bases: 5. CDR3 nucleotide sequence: TGCAGTGCTCTACTAGCGGGGAGGACAGATACGCAGTATTTT. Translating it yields CSALLAGRTDTQYF.

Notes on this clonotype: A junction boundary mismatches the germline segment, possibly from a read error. CDR3: CTSSQGSSYEQYF. CDR3 bases: TGCACCAGCAGCCAAGGGTCCTCCTACGAGCAGTACTTC. This chain connects TRBV5-1 to TRBJ2-7, with D uncertain. The V gene's germline CDR1 is SGHRS and CDR2 YFSETQ. This CDR3 is 13 amino acids long.

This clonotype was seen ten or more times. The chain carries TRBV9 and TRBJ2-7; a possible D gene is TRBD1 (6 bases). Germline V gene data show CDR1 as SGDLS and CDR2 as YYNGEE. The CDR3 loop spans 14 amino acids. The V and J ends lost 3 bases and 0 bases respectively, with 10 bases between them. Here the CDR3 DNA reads TGTGCCAGCAGCGCGGACAGAAGCTCCTACGAGCAGTACTTC. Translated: CASSADRSSYEQYF.

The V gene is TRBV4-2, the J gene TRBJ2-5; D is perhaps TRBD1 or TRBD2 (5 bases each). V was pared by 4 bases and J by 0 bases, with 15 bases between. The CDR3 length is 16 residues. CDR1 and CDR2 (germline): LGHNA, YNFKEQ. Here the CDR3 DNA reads TGTGCCAGCAGCCCGGTTTGGGACGGCGACCAAGAGACCCAGTACTTC. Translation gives CASSPVWDGDQETQYF.

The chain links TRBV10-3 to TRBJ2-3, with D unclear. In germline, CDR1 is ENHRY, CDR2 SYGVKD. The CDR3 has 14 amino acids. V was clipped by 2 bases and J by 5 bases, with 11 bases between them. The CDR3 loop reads CAISEPSMGDTQYF. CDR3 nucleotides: TGTGCCATCAGTGAGCCGTCGATGGGAGATACGCAGTATTTT.

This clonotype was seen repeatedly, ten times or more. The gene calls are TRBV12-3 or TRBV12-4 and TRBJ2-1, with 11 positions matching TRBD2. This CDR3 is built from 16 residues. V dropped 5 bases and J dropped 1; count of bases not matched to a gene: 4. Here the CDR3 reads CASSPGLAASYNEQFF. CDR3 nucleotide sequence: TGTGCCAGCAGTCCGGGACTAGCGGCGTCCTACAATGAGCAGTTCTTC.

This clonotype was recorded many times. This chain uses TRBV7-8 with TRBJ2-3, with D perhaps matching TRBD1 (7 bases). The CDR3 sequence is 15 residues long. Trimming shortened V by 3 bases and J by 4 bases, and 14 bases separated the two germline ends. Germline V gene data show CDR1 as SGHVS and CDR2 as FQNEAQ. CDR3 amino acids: CASSLTGRTADTQYF. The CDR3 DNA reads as TGTGCCAGCAGCTTGACAGGGAGGACGGCAGATACGCAGTATTTT.

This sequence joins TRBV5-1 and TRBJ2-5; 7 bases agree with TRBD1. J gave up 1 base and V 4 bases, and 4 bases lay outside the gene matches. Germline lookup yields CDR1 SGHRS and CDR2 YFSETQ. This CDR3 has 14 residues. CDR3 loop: CASSEGQIQETQYF. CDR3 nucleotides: TGCGCCAGCAGCGAGGGACAGATCCAAGAGACCCAGTACTTC.

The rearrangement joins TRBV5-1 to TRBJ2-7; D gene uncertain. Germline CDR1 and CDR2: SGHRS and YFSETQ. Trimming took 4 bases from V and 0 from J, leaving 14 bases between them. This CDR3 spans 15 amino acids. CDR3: CASSPLQSSSYEQYF. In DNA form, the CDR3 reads TGCGCCAGCAGCCCCCTCCAATCCAGCTCCTACGAGCAGTACTTC.

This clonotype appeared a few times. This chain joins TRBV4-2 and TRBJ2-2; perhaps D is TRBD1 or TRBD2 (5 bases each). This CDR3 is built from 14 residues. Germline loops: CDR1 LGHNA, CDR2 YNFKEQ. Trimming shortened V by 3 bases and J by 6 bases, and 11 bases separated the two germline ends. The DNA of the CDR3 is TGTGCCAGCAGCCAGGGACGCCCACCCGGGGAGCTGTTTTTT. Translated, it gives CASSQGRPPGELFF.

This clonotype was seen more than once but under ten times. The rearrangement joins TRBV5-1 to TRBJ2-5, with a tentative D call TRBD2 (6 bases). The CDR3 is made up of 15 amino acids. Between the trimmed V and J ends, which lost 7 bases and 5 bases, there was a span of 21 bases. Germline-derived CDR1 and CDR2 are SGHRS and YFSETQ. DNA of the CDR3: TGCGCCAGCGGACCGGGACTCAACTCAGGGGAGACCCAGTACTTC. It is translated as CASGPGLNSGETQYF.